This T cell receptor beta chain was documented in a study of T cell responses to AZD1222 COVID-19 vaccine. Study-wide results and limits: Repertoires in all cases were sampled only once the peak T cell response had passed. As reported, nearly half of all spike-specific TCRs target variant regions that are unmutated.

The germline CDR1 and CDR2 sequences are SQVTM and ANQGSEA. This CDR3 is built from 13 residues. Points on this clone: What it binds is not known.

Using immunoSEQ multiplex PCR, the repertoire was profiled, and TCRdb retains in-frame clones only, with some absent. Among under 200,000 clones listed, about nine tenths were seen once. The sequence came from an adult in good health. The chain has TRBV29-1 and TRBJ1-5, with 12 bases matching TRBD1. This material consisted of peripheral blood, taken on day 0 of AZD1222 vaccination. In DNA, the CDR3 is TGCAGTCGGGACAGGGGGCTATGTCAGCCCCAGCATTTT. Translation gives CSRDRGLCQPQHF.